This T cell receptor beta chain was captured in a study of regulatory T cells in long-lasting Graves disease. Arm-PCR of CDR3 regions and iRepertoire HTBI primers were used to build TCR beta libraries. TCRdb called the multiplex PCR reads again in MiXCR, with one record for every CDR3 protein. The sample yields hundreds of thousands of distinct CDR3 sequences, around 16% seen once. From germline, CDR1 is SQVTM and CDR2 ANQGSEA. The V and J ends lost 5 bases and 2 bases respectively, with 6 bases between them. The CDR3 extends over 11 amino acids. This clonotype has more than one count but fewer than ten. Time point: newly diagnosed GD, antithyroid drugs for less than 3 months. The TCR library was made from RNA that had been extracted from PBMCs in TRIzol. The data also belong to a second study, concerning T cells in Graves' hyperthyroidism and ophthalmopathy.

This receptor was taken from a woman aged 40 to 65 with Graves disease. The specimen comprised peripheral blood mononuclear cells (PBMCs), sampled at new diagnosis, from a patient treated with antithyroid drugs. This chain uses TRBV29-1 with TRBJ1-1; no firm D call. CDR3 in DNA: TGCAGCGTTAAGATCAACACTGAAGCTTTCTTT. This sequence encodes CSVKINTEAFF. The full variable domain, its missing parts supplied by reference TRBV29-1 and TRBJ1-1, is SAVISQKPSRDICQRGTSLTIQCQVDSQVTMMFWYRQQPGQSLTLIATANQGSEATYESGFVIDKFPISRPNLTFSTLTVSNMSPEDSSIYLCSVKINTEAFFGQGTRLTVV.